These 5 T cell receptor beta chains share one sample of origin, sequenced in a study of molecular identifiers for immune sequencing clone quantification. MiXCR, run by TCRdb on the PCR reads, gives a single entry per CDR3 protein. The sample shows around 480,000 distinct CDR3 sequences, around a fifth of them seen only once. What was sequenced was naive CD8+ T cells from blood, with Jurkat cell RNA spiked in. Subset of the sample: FACS-sorted CD8+CD4-CCR7+CD45RA+ naive T cells. These receptors were obtained from a human donor in good health. Some libraries in this study had Jurkat cell RNA spiked in.

The sample holds many counts of this clonotype. This rearrangement joins TRBV20-1 to TRBJ2-6, with no clear D. CDR1 DFQATT and CDR2 SNEGSKA come from the germline V gene (reference sequence). With 2 bases removed from V and 1 base from J, the gap between germline ends came to 9 bases. The CDR3 is made up of 15 amino acids. CDR3 DNA: TGCAGTGCTAGATCCTGGTTGTCTGGGGCCAACGTCCTGACTTTC. This encodes CSARSWLSGANVLTF.

There are many counts of this clonotype. V gene TRBV5-1 combines with J gene TRBJ2-3; 8 nucleotides align to TRBD2. V shed 4 bases, J shed 1 base, and the junction held 5 bases outside the gene matches. CDR3 size: 15 residues. Looked up from germline, CDR1 is SGHRS and CDR2 is YFSETQ. As DNA, the CDR3 is TGCGCCAGCAGCCCGGGGGGGGGCGGCACAGATACGCAGTATTTT. Translating it yields CASSPGGGGTDTQYF.

The gene calls are TRBV19 and TRBJ2-7; 9 bases map to TRBD1. The CDR3 has 15 residues. V shed 3 bases and J 3 bases; nucleotides not matched to a gene: 6. Germline values: CDR1 LNHDA, CDR2 SQIVND (reference sequence). CDR3 DNA sequence: TGTGCCAGTAGTATTGGGACAGGGCCTCTCTACGAGCAGTACTTC. As protein: CASSIGTGPLYEQYF.

Details on this clonotype: This may arise from a read error, as a much more abundant clone is one base away. V is TRBV20-1 and J is TRBJ1-5, with D perhaps TRBD1 (6 bases). CDR1 DFQATT and CDR2 SNEGSKA come from the germline V gene (reference sequence). The CDR3 covers 15 residues. The DNA of the CDR3 is TGCAGTGCTCAGCCAGGGGAGTTAAGCAGTCAGCCCCAGCATTTT. The encoded protein is CSAQPGELSSQPQHF.

In this sample, this clonotype turned up a few times. The chain is built from TRBV20-1 and TRBJ2-7, with 8 bases lining up with TRBD1. CDR1 is DFQATT and CDR2 is SNEGSKA in the germline V gene (reference sequence). The CDR3 has 16 residues. The V segment lost 0 bases and the J segment 2 bases; nucleotides outside the gene matches: 9. The DNA of the CDR3 is TGCAGTGCTAGAGAAGGTCTCGGGACAGGAGCCTACGAGCAGTACTTC. Translated: CSAREGLGTGAYEQYF.